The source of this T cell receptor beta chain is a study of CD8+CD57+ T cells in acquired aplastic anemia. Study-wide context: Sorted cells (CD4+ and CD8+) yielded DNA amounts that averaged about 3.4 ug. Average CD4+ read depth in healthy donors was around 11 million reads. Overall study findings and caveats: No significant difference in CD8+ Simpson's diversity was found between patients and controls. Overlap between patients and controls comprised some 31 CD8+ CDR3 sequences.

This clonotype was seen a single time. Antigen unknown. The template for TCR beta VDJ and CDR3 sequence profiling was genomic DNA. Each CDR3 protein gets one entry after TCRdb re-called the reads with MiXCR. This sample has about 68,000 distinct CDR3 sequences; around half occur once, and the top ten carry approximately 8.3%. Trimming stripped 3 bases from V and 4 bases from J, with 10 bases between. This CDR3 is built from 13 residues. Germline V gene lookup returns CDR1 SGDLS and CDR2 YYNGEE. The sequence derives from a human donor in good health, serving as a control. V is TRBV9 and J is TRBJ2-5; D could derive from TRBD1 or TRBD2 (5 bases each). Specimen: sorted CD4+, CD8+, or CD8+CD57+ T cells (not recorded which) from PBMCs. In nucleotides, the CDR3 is TGTGCCAGCAGCGGACCGGGACCAGAGACCCAGTACTTC. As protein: CASSGPGPETQYF.